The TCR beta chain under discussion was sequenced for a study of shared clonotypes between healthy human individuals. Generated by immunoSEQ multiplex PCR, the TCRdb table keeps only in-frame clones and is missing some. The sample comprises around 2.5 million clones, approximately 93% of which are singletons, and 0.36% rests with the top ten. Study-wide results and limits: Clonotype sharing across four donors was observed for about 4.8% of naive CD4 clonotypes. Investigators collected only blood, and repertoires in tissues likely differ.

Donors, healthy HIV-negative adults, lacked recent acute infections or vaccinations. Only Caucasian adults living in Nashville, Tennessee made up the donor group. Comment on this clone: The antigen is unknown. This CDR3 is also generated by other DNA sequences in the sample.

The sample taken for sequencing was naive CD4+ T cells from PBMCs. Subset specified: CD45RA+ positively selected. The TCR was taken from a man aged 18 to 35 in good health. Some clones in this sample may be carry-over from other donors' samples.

In nucleotides, the CDR3 is TGTGCCAGCAGTTACGGGGAGACCGGGGAGCTGTTTTTT. It codes for CASSYGETGELFF. This rearrangement joins TRBV6-6 to TRBJ2-2; tentatively, D is TRBD2 (5 bases). CDR1 and CDR2 from the germline V gene are MNHNY and SVGAGI (reference sequence). The germline V and J ends were trimmed by 2 bases and 5 bases, with 6 bases remaining between them. CDR3 length equals 13 residues.